The source of this T cell receptor (beta chain) is a study of cytomegalovirus exposure and HLA in healthy donors. With regard to this clone: Its specificity is not known.

General study findings and limits: Reportedly, HLA-A and HLA-B alleles of most subjects were accurately predicted from TCR beta. Later on, a genetic analysis was performed. It linked a missense variant in DCLRE1C with V- and J-gene trimming of TCR beta. Generally TCR sequences proved uncommon, though certain public TCRs appeared in numerous donors.

This CDR3 comprises 17 residues. Germline V gives CDR1 SGHNT, CDR2 YYREEE (reference sequence). After removal of 3 bases from V and 1 base from J, the junction contained 5 bases not matched to a gene. In the PCR, 60 Vbeta and 13 Jbeta primers were used. Some clones are missing from TCRdb's copy, which holds only in-frame ones; the method was immunoSEQ multiplex PCR. This table has under 150,000 clones, over 70% appearing once. Sequencing was done on a sample of PBMCs. The TCR was taken from a woman aged 40 to 50 in good health and CMV-seropositive. The chain carries TRBV5-4 and TRBJ2-2, with TRBD2 matching 11 bases. In DNA form, the CDR3 reads TGTGCCAGCAGCTCCCCGACTAGCGGGGTGAACACCGGGGAGCTGTTTTTT. It codes for CASSSPTSGVNTGELFF.